Described below is a single T cell receptor beta chain sequence and its context. What antigen it recognizes has not been identified. No much larger clone is present one base from it, and per-base qualities are unavailable. The trim is 5 bases for V and 6 bases for J, with a gap of 10 bases between the germline ends. The CDR3 covers 12 residues, taking in both the cysteine and the phenylalanine. The only DNA kept is the CDR3, 36 bases in frame from the first base. Library preparation used 5' RACE. The listed sequencing device is NextSeq 500. To correct for sequencing error and PCR bias, the TCR library protocol tagged individual cDNA molecules with unique molecular identifiers. Both TCR alpha and beta chains were sequenced, and tight co-correlation was observed between alpha and beta sequence abundances in each sample. For the original study's pipeline: V gene, J gene and CDR3 annotation of TCR sequences was performed with Decombinator V4. Expanded TCRs were defined as changing significantly between any two time points under a Poisson model with p below 0.0001. Abundances of TCRs were expressed as counts per million after normalisation to the total number of TCRs sequenced in each sample. TRAV1-2 paired with TRAJ12, TRAJ20 or TRAJ33 defined MAIT TCRs, while TRAV10 paired with TRAJ18 defined iNKT TCRs. VDJdb, accessed 1 November 2021, was searched for CMV, EBV and SARS-CoV-2 annotated TCRs, with TCRs annotated for multiple antigens excluded. TCRdb itself trimmed the public reads at Q25 with fastp, ran MiXCR and retained productive beta chains. Rows are combined by CDR3 protein, so each entry shows the most common genes and DNA. The V and J calls and clone size come from TCRdb's table, not from the authors' own analysis. Recorded for this sample are roughly 60,000 distinct CDR3 sequences; around 10% of them occurred a single time. The top ten clonotypes cover roughly 3% of the sample.

These data are taken from a study of early T cells in non-severe SARS-CoV-2 infection (dated by TCRdb to the early 2020s). Notes on the research overall: TCR sequencing used bulk RNA from unsorted whole blood, so alpha and beta chains could not be paired. Overall study outcomes, separate from this receptor: VDJdb matching was skewed toward anti-spike CD8 responses and likely underestimated virus-specific expansions by missing private and CD4 specificities.

Set within a cohort of healthcare workers in London, UK, this nested case-control study involved weekly PCR testing of nasopharyngeal swabs along with blood sampling. Healthcare workers were recruited between 23 and 31 March 2020, during the week of the UK lockdown, and were followed weekly for up to about 16 weeks. The clonotype originates from an adult who was a healthcare worker with PCR-confirmed SARS-CoV-2 infection or an uninfected control (not recorded which). This chain is built from TRBV12-3 or TRBV12-4 and TRBJ1-1; the D gene is perhaps TRBD1, on 6 matching bases. The sample was whole blood, taken at baseline. The DNA is TGTGCCAGCAGTCAGGGGCCCCCTGAAGCTTTCTTT. The resulting protein is CASSQGPPEAFF.